Below are 30 T cell receptor beta chains sequenced from a single sample in a study of T cells expressing NK-cell markers (dated by TCRdb to about 2020). Library preparation was by 5' RACE. Sequencing relied on an Illumina HiSeq 2000. Reprocessed by TCRdb, the reads give a single entry per CDR3 protein sequence, without DNA. The sample table gives 400,000 to 550,000 distinct CDR3 sequences. Roughly 7.2% of the sample rests with the top ten. Input material: blood T cells: a sorted CD56 or NKG2C T cell subset, CD4+ or CD8+ T cells, or bulk PBMC T cells (not recorded which). Receptors originate from a woman aged 18 to 75 in good health.

The genes are TRBV6-2 or TRBV6-3 and TRBJ2-1. The CDR3 is 14 amino acids. Germline CDR1 reads MNHEY; CDR2 reads SVGEGT. CDR3 residues: CASSYPTRLDEQFF.

The CDR3 sequence is CASSLVGRRGTQDEQFF. The chain combines TRBV12-3 or TRBV12-4 with TRBJ2-1; no DNA is available, so the TRBD1 call from TCRdb remains unchecked. CDR3 size: 17 residues.

The chain links TRBV20-1 to TRBJ2-3; there is no DNA to check the TCRdb D call of TRBD2. This CDR3 spans 15 amino acids. Germline V gene data show CDR1 as DFQATT and CDR2 as SNEGSKA (reference sequence). CDR3 in amino acids: CSAQKSSGDTDTQYF.

This chain uses TRBV6-5 with TRBJ1-1; TCRdb's D call, TRBD1, is unchecked because there is no DNA. CDR1 is MNHEY and CDR2 is SVGAGI in the germline V gene. This CDR3 comprises 15 residues. The CDR3 sequence: CASSYSDRLNTEAFF.

V is TRBV4-3 and J is TRBJ1-1; there is no DNA to check the TCRdb D call of TRBD1. Germline V gives CDR1 LGHNA, CDR2 YSLEER. The CDR3 runs to 13 residues. CDR3 protein: CASSQTGATEAFF.

The gene calls are TRBV20-1 and TRBJ2-3; TCRdb proposes TRBD2, but this gene call is untestable without DNA. Germline V gene sequence: CDR1 DFQATT, CDR2 SNEGSKA (reference sequence). The CDR3 is 15 amino acids. The CDR3 here is CSAKTGGGHTDTQYF.

The chain uses TRBV5-1 and TRBJ1-3. Germline V gives CDR1 SGHRS, CDR2 YFSETQ. The CDR3 is 15 amino acids. The CDR3 sequence: CASSTGRSSGNTIYF.

The chain has TRBV2 and TRBJ1-5. Germline assignment: CDR1 SNHLY and CDR2 FYNNEI. This CDR3 is built from 13 residues. CDR3 region: CASSPLSNQPQHF.

The chain recombines TRBV5-1 with TRBJ1-3; lacking DNA, the TRBD1 call made by TCRdb goes unchecked. The length of the CDR3 is 14 residues. Germline V CDR1 and CDR2: SGHRS, YFSETQ. The CDR3 spells CASSLREPGNTIYF.

The genes are TRBV11-1 and TRBJ1-1; TCRdb indicates TRBD1, and absent DNA this call remains unverified. Germline values: CDR1 SGHAT, CDR2 FQDESV (reference sequence). There are 19 residues in the CDR3. The CDR3 sequence is CASSLKWMGTGRLNTEAFF.

The chain couples TRBV12-3 or TRBV12-4 to TRBJ1-2; TCRdb indicates TRBD1, and absent DNA this call remains unverified. CDR3 length: 13 residues. CDR3 region: CASSPGRLYGYTF.

The chain carries TRBV20-1 and TRBJ2-7; TCRdb lists TRBD2, though no DNA is available to test this call. The V gene's germline CDR1 is DFQATT and CDR2 SNEGSKA (reference sequence). This CDR3 spans 17 amino acids. The CDR3: CSAMDEGRRFGVYEQYF.

The chain couples TRBV7-9 to TRBJ1-1. The germline V gene has CDR1 SEHNR and CDR2 FQNEAQ (reference sequence). CDR3 length: 12 residues. The CDR3 loop is CASLKGFTEAFF.

V and J are TRBV7-9 and TRBJ2-1; the TRBD1 assignment by TCRdb is unverifiable without DNA. The CDR3 loop spans 11 amino acids. CDR1 SEHNR and CDR2 FQNEAQ come from the germline V gene (reference sequence). The CDR3 loop reads CASGRGIEQFF.

The chain recombines TRBV5-6 with TRBJ2-2. There are 15 residues in the CDR3. The germline CDR1 and CDR2 sequences are SGHDT and YYEEEE. The CDR3 here is CASSLVLGNTGELFF.

This sequence joins TRBV30 and TRBJ2-1; TCRdb outputs TRBD2, but without DNA this stays unchecked. Germline loops: CDR1 GTSNPN, CDR2 SVGIG (reference sequence). The CDR3 has 12 residues. This CDR3 is CACPSKYNEQFF.

The chain combines TRBV3-1 with TRBJ2-2; TCRdb returns TRBD1, unconfirmable since there is no DNA. The CDR3 sequence is 16 residues long. The germline V gene encodes CDR1 LGHDT and CDR2 YNNKEL (reference sequence). This CDR3 reads CASSQVAGKDTGELFF.

This rearrangement joins TRBV28 to TRBJ2-5; TCRdb selects TRBD1, and the lack of DNA leaves this call unchecked. Looked up from germline, CDR1 is MDHEN and CDR2 is SYDVKM. The length of the CDR3 is 15 residues. The CDR3 loop is CASSSTGTGEETQYF.

The rearrangement joins TRBV14 to TRBJ2-7. The CDR3 length is 13 residues. The germline gives CDR1 SGHDN, CDR2 FVKESK. CDR3 residues: CASSQGVGYEQYF. The full variable domain, its missing parts supplied by reference TRBV14 and TRBJ2-7, is EAGVTQFPSHSVIEKGQTVTLRCDPISGHDNLYWYRRVMGKEIKFLLHFVKESKQDESGMPNNRFLAERTGGTYSTLKVQPAELEDSGVYFCASSQGVGYEQYFGPGTRLTVT.

The rearrangement joins TRBV12-3 or TRBV12-4 to TRBJ1-5. This CDR3 spans 14 amino acids. This chain's CDR3 is CASSSFGSNQPQHF.

The V call is TRBV4-2, the J call TRBJ2-2; the D call from TCRdb, TRBD1, cannot be confirmed without DNA. This CDR3 has 14 amino acids. Germline assignment: CDR1 LGHNA and CDR2 YNFKEQ. The CDR3 protein is CASSLSDGAGELFF.

The chain carries TRBV12-3 or TRBV12-4 and TRBJ2-5; TCRdb calls TRBD1, which cannot be checked without DNA. This CDR3 region has 13 residues. The CDR3: CASSWTAHETQYF.

This chain connects TRBV30 to TRBJ2-3. The CDR3 runs 13 residues. CDR1 and CDR2 (germline): GTSNPN, SVGIG (reference sequence). CDR3 in amino acids: CAWSPDSSHTQYF.

This chain connects TRBV29-1 to TRBJ2-1; TCRdb returns TRBD2, unconfirmable since there is no DNA. From germline, CDR1 is SQVTM and CDR2 ANQGSEA. The length of the CDR3 is 15 residues. The CDR3: CSVEAGTSGNNEQFF.

The V and J genes are TRBV29-1 and TRBJ2-2. This CDR3 has 11 amino acids. The germline V gene has CDR1 SQVTM and CDR2 ANQGSEA. CDR3 sequence reads: CSVAGVGELFF.

The chain combines TRBV30 with TRBJ2-1; TCRdb's D call, TRBD1, is unchecked because there is no DNA. The germline gives CDR1 GTSNPN, CDR2 SVGIG (reference sequence). This CDR3 is built from 15 residues. The CDR3 sequence is CAWRQGRSPYNEQFF.

The chain links TRBV6-1 to TRBJ1-5; the D call from TCRdb, TRBD1, cannot be confirmed without DNA. Germline values: CDR1 MNHNS, CDR2 SASEGT. CDR3 length: 14 residues. CDR3 sequence: CASSEVGANQPQHF.

The V gene is TRBV11-2, the J gene TRBJ2-1; TCRdb picks TRBD1, but there is no DNA to check that call. CDR1 and CDR2 from the germline V gene are SGHAT and FQNNGV. The CDR3 spans 15 residues. CDR3 in amino acids: CASSMGQGMDNEQFF.

The V call is TRBV11-2, the J call TRBJ2-1. Germline V CDR1 and CDR2: SGHAT, FQNNGV. The CDR3 is 15 residues long. CDR3 sequence reads: CASSLGFELSKEQFF.

This rearrangement joins TRBV12-3 or TRBV12-4 to TRBJ1-5; TCRdb's assignment of TRBD1 cannot be checked, as there is no DNA. The CDR3 runs 18 residues. The CDR3 loop reads CASNMERTGDYSNQPQHF.